The 30 T cell receptor beta chains below were found in one sample sequenced in a study of T cells in localized non-small cell lung cancer. Sequencing was performed with immunoSEQ multiplex PCR; in TCRdb, only in-frame clones are kept and a portion is missing. The table records about 18,000 clones, about 91% of them present only once. The starting material was peripheral blood, obtained before any cancer treatment. These receptors were taken from a woman aged 35-70 years with stage I lung adenocarcinoma.

The chain combines TRBV5-6 with TRBJ2-1, with D perhaps assigned TRBD1 or TRBD2 (5 bases each). CDR3 size: 15 residues. Deletions cut 3 bases from V and 0 bases from J, with 10 bases between. Germline CDR1 and CDR2: SGHDT and YYEEEE. CDR3 sequence reads: CASSSWGSSYNEQFF. In nucleotides, the CDR3 is TGTGCCAGCAGCTCGTGGGGGAGCTCCTACAATGAGCAGTTCTTC. Together with reference TRBV5-6 and TRBJ2-1, the CDR3 gives the full variable domain: DAGVTQSPTHLIKTRGQQVTLRCSPKSGHDTVSWYQQALGQGPQFIFQYYEEEERQRGNFPDRFSGHQFPNYSSELNVNALLLGDSALYLCASSSWGSSYNEQFFGPGTRLTVL.

This clone has more than one count but fewer than ten. The gene calls are TRBV4-1 and TRBJ1-5; D is ambiguous. CDR3 size: 13 residues. V was shortened by 1 base and J by 6 bases, with 7 bases between the two germline ends. CDR1 is MGHRA and CDR2 is YSYEKL in the germline V gene. As DNA, the CDR3 is TGCGCCAGCAGCCAAGCTTTGAGTCAGCCCCAGCATTTT. It is translated as CASSQALSQPQHF.

The chain couples TRBV18 to TRBJ2-6; D unresolved. V was trimmed by 3 bases and J by 2 bases, leaving 8 bases between them. The CDR3 has 15 amino acids. Germline V gene lookup returns CDR1 KGHSH and CDR2 LQKENI. The CDR3: CASSPASAGANVLTF. The DNA of the CDR3 is TGTGCCAGCTCACCTGCGAGTGCTGGGGCCAACGTCCTGACTTTC.

The chain joins TRBV6-6 to TRBJ2-7; the match to TRBD1 covers 8 bases. Germline CDR1 is MNHNY and CDR2 is SVGAGI (reference sequence). There are 15 residues in the CDR3. Trimming cost V 0 bases and J 4 bases; bases outside gene matches: 5. This CDR3 is CASSYSGTGGYEQYF. Here the CDR3 DNA reads TGTGCCAGCAGTTACTCCGGGACAGGAGGGTACGAGCAGTACTTC.

V is TRBV9 and J is TRBJ2-5, with 8 nucleotides matching TRBD1. The CDR3 runs 15 residues. J lost 3 bases, V lost 3 bases, and 7 bases had no gene match. Germline V gives CDR1 SGDLS, CDR2 YYNGEE. The chain's CDR3 is CASSETGTGEETQYF. CDR3 bases: TGTGCCAGCAGCGAGACCGGGACAGGAGAAGAGACCCAGTACTTC.

The rearrangement joins TRBV27 to TRBJ1-2; 9 bases fit TRBD1. Trimming cost V 2 bases and J 6 bases; bases outside gene matches: 10. Germline V CDR1 and CDR2: MNHEY, SMNVEV (reference sequence). The CDR3 covers 16 residues. Here the CDR3 reads CASSLEGTGIPDGYTF. The CDR3 DNA reads TGTGCCAGCAGTTTAGAGGGGACAGGGATTCCTGATGGCTACACCTTC.

The J gene is TRBJ2-7, the V gene TRBV4-2; 8 positions agree with TRBD2. Trimming removed 3 bases from V and 5 bases from J; junction bases left unmatched: 18. This CDR3 contains 18 residues. CDR1 is LGHNA and CDR2 is YNFKEQ in the germline V gene. CDR3: CASSQGVLGSGGSHEQYF. The CDR3 DNA reads TGTGCCAGCAGCCAGGGGGTCCTGGGGAGCGGGGGAAGCCACGAGCAGTACTTC.

This chain uses TRBV18 with TRBJ2-7; no clear D. Per the germline V gene, CDR1 is KGHSH and CDR2 is LQKENI. This CDR3 comprises 12 residues. V dropped 6 bases and J dropped 4 bases, with 10 bases sitting between them. The CDR3 region is CASSLLGYEQYF. Written as DNA, the CDR3 is TGTGCCAGCTCCCTTCTGGGGTACGAGCAGTACTTC.

This chain connects TRBV5-6 to TRBJ2-7, with D unclear. The ends were cut back, 3 bases at V and 5 bases at J, with 9 bases in the middle. From germline, CDR1 is SGHDT and CDR2 YYEEEE. The CDR3 runs 12 residues. Written as DNA, the CDR3 is TGTGCCAGCAGCTCCCGCCGAAACGAGCAGTACTTC. As protein: CASSSRRNEQYF.

The chain has TRBV30 and TRBJ2-3, with D possibly TRBD2 on 6 matching bases. In germline, CDR1 is GTSNPN, CDR2 SVGIG (reference sequence). The CDR3 is 16 amino acids. Trimming removed 1 base at V and 3 bases at J, with 17 bases between. This CDR3 is CAWSDQSRDVTDTQYF. In DNA form, the CDR3 reads TGTGCCTGGAGTGACCAATCGCGGGATGTGACAGATACGCAGTATTTT.

The chain employs TRBV7-2 and TRBJ2-1; 9 bases fit TRBD2. Trimming at V came to 2 bases and at J to 8 bases, leaving 10 bases not matched to a gene. Germline CDR1 reads SGHTA; CDR2 reads FQGNSA. The CDR3 has 16 amino acids. The CDR3 DNA reads TGTGCCAGCAGCTTAAGAGCGGGGGGACGTGAGGATGAGCAGTTCTTC. Residues: CASSLRAGGREDEQFF.

The genes are TRBV6-5 and TRBJ1-1; D is uncertain. CDR1 is MNHEY and CDR2 is SVGAGI in the germline V gene. Trimming stripped 2 bases from V and 5 bases from J, with 12 bases between. The CDR3 contains 14 residues. CDR3 protein: CASSYGSMGTEAFF. CDR3 nucleotide sequence: TGTGCCAGCAGTTACGGGTCAATGGGGACTGAAGCTTTCTTT.

V and J are TRBV7-2 and TRBJ1-6, with D possibly TRBD1 on 5 matching bases. Germline CDR1 and CDR2: SGHTA and FQGNSA. The CDR3 length is 13 residues. Trimming pared 3 bases from V and 10 bases from J, leaving 10 bases between. CDR3 in amino acids: CASSFYGGSPLHF. The CDR3 nucleotides are TGTGCCAGCAGCTTTTATGGGGGATCACCCCTCCACTTT.

This clone turned up a few times. This chain links TRBV11-3 with TRBJ2-2, with D unresolved. Germline values: CDR1 SGHNT, CDR2 YENEEA. V gave up 5 bases and J gave up 0 bases, with 4 bases separating them. The CDR3 totals 13 residues. CDR3 in DNA: TGTGCCAGCAGCCATTCGAACACCGGGGAGCTGTTTTTT. Its protein is CASSHSNTGELFF.

The chain employs TRBV25-1 and TRBJ2-7; TRBD1 matches at 9 bases. The germline V gene has CDR1 MGHDK and CDR2 SYGVNS. Trimming at V came to 3 bases and at J to 1 base, leaving 1 base not matched to a gene. The CDR3 is 14 amino acids. CDR3 nucleotides: TGTGCCAGCAGTGATGGGACAGGGTCCTACGAGCAGTACTTC. Translating gives CASSDGTGSYEQYF.

The V and J genes are TRBV11-2 and TRBJ1-3; TRBD1 is a possible D gene (5 bases). CDR1 is SGHAT and CDR2 is FQNNGV in the germline V gene. This CDR3 region has 16 residues. Trimming stripped 1 base from V and 0 bases from J, with 10 bases between. The CDR3 region is CASSLGQSDSGNTIYF. CDR3 nucleotides: TGTGCCAGCAGCTTAGGACAGTCGGACTCTGGAAACACCATATATTTT. Full variable domain (remainder filled in from reference TRBV11-2 and TRBJ1-3): EAGVAQSPRYKIIEKRQSVAFWCNPISGHATLYWYQQILGQGPKLLIQFQNNGVVDDSQLPKDRFSAERLKGVDSTLKIQPAKLEDSAVYLCASSLGQSDSGNTIYFGEGSWLTVV.

This clone was seen just once. V and J are TRBV30 and TRBJ2-3, with D perhaps being TRBD1 or TRBD2 (6 bases each). Trimming took 0 bases from V and 2 from J, leaving 12 bases between them. CDR1 and CDR2 from the germline V gene are GTSNPN and SVGIG (reference sequence). The CDR3 has 15 amino acids. For the CDR3, the DNA is TGTGCCTGGAGTGTGTACGGGGGACACACAGATACGCAGTATTTT. Amino acid sequence: CAWSVYGGHTDTQYF.

The chain combines TRBV18 with TRBJ2-5; the D gene is possibly TRBD2 (5 bases). V was trimmed by 3 bases and J by 2 bases, leaving 22 bases between them. This CDR3 region has 18 residues. CDR1 KGHSH and CDR2 LQKENI come from the germline V gene. The CDR3 region is CASSPFSGSEAIQETQYF. The DNA of the CDR3 is TGTGCCAGCTCACCTTTCTCGGGGAGCGAGGCAATACAAGAGACCCAGTACTTC.

The J gene is TRBJ2-3, the V gene TRBV21-1. TRBV21-1 counts as a pseudogene. This CDR3 is built from 15 residues. CDR3 DNA sequence: TGTGCCAGCAGCAACGACCTCCGGGGCGCAGATACGCAGTATTTT. It translates to CASSNDLRGADTQYF.

The CDR3 DNA follows: TGTGCCAGCAGCCCCGGGGGGAAGAACGAGCAGTACTTC. Its protein product is CASSPGGKNEQYF. The rearrangement links TRBV9 to TRBJ2-7; TRBD2 matches at 7 bases. From germline, CDR1 is SGDLS and CDR2 YYNGEE. The V segment lost 4 bases and the J segment 5 bases; nucleotides outside the gene matches: 6. The CDR3 loop spans 13 amino acids.

The V and J genes are TRBV4-2 and TRBJ2-3, with TRBD2 matching over 7 bases. CDR3 length: 15 amino acids. Germline CDR1 and CDR2: LGHNA and YNFKEQ. Trimming at V came to 1 base and at J to 0 bases, leaving 1 base not matched to a gene. The CDR3, as DNA: TGTGCCAGCAGCCAAGCGGGGGGAAGCACAGATACGCAGTATTTT. This codes for CASSQAGGSTDTQYF.

This chain uses TRBV5-1 with TRBJ1-1; D is ambiguous. V was shortened by 2 bases and J by 0 bases, with 8 bases between the two germline ends. CDR3 length equals 14 residues. Germline assignment: CDR1 SGHRS and CDR2 YFSETQ. The DNA for the CDR3 is TGCGCCAGCAGCTTCCATCTGATGAACACTGAAGCTTTCTTT. It yields the protein CASSFHLMNTEAFF.

V is TRBV6-5 and J is TRBJ2-7; D is possibly TRBD1 or TRBD2 (5 bases each). Germline CDR1 MNHEY, CDR2 SVGAGI. Trimming shortened V by 2 bases and J by 6 bases, and 17 bases separated the two germline ends. The CDR3 length is 15 residues. CDR3 loop: CASSYAQGPKGEQYF. The CDR3 DNA follows: TGTGCCAGCAGTTACGCCCAGGGACCAAAGGGCGAGCAGTACTTC.

This sequence joins TRBV27 and TRBJ1-1, with D maybe TRBD1 (5 bases). Germline V gene lookup returns CDR1 MNHEY and CDR2 SMNVEV (reference sequence). The CDR3 totals 14 residues. Trimming stripped 3 bases from V and 6 bases from J, with 14 bases between. For the CDR3, the DNA is TGTGCCAGCAGTTTTAGGGGTACGGGAGCTGAAGCTTTCTTT. Its translation: CASSFRGTGAEAFF.

As concerns this clone: The germline gene is not matched at one end of the junction; a read error may be the cause. J is TRBJ2-4 and V is TRBV7-7, with 7 bases that match TRBD1. Per the germline V gene, CDR1 is SSHAT and CDR2 is FNYEAQ (reference sequence). The CDR3 consists of 12 residues. DNA of the CDR3: TGTGCTAGCAGCTTACAGGGGAGCATTCAGTACTTC. It specifies CASSLQGSIQYF.

V usage is TRBV9 and J usage is TRBJ1-2, with D possibly TRBD1 on 5 matching bases. V dropped 4 bases and J dropped 5 bases, with 18 bases sitting between them. The CDR3 consists of 15 residues. The germline V gene has CDR1 SGDLS and CDR2 YYNGEE. DNA of the CDR3: TGTGCCAGCAGCCTCCATGACAGCACTATATATGGCTACACCTTC. Encoded protein: CASSLHDSTIYGYTF.

The chain employs TRBV6-4 and TRBJ2-1, with 7 bases identical to TRBD2. CDR3 length: 13 amino acids. V was pared by 2 bases and J by 7 bases, with 2 bases of the junction left unmatched. Per the germline V gene, CDR1 is MRHNA and CDR2 is SNTAGT. CDR3 loop: CASSDREGNEQFF. CDR3 bases: TGTGCCAGCAGTGACAGGGAGGGTAATGAGCAGTTCTTC.

For the CDR3, the DNA is TGTGCCAGCAGTTTTCGCTCGTCAGGATCTAGTGAAAAACTGTTTTTT. Amino acid sequence: CASSFRSSGSSEKLFF. The V and J genes are TRBV28 and TRBJ1-4, with D hard to call. The CDR3 runs 16 residues. The V gene lost 3 bases and the J gene lost 7 bases, with 18 bases spanning the gap. Germline V gene lookup returns CDR1 MDHEN and CDR2 SYDVKM.

The genes are TRBV7-2 and TRBJ2-1, with D perhaps matching TRBD1 (6 bases). CDR3 length equals 15 residues. The germline CDR1 and CDR2 sequences are SGHTA and FQGNSA. Trimming removed 3 bases from V and 10 bases from J, with 19 bases in between. The CDR3 nucleotides read TGTGCCAGCAGCTTCGGTGGGGGCCGGGCCGAGGAGCAGTTCTTC. This codes for CASSFGGGRAEEQFF.

The J gene is TRBJ2-3, the V gene TRBV11-3, with D unresolved. V lost 2 bases and J 7 bases, leaving 4 bases between the germline ends. The CDR3 has 11 amino acids. Looked up from germline, CDR1 is SGHNT and CDR2 is YENEEA. The CDR3 region has the DNA TGTGCCAGCAGCTTATATCATACGCAGTATTTT. Encoded protein: CASSLYHTQYF.